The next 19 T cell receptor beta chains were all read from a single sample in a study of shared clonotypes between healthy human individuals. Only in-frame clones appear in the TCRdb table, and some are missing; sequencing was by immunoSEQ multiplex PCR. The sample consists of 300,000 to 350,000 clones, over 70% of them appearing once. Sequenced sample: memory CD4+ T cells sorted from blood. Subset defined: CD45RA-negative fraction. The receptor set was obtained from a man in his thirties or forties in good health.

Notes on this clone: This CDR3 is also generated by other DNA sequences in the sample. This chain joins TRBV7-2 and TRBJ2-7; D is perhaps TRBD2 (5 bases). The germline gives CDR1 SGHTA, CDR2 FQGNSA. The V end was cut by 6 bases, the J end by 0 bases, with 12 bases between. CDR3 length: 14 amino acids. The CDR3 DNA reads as TGTGCCAGCAGTTTGGACTCGGTCTCCTACGAGCAGTACTTC. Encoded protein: CASSLDSVSYEQYF.

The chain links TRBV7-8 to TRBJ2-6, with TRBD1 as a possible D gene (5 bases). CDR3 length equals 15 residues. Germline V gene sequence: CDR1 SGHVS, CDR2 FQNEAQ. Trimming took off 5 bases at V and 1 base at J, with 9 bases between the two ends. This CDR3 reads CASSPRVSGANVLTF. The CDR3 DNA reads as TGTGCCAGCAGCCCCAGGGTGTCTGGGGCCAACGTCCTGACTTTC.

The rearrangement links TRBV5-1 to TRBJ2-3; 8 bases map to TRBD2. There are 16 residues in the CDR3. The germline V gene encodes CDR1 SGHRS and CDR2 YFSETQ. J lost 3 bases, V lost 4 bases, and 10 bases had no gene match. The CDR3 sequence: CASSTTSGGSTDTQYF. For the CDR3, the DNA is TGCGCCAGCAGCACCACTAGCGGAGGTTCGACAGATACGCAGTATTTT.

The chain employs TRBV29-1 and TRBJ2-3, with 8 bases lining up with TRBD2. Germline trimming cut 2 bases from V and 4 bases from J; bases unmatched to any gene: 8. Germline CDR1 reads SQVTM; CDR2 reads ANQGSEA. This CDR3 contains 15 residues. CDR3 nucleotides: TGCAGCGTTGAACGGAGCGGGAGTTGGTCAGATACGCAGTATTTT. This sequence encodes CSVERSGSWSDTQYF.

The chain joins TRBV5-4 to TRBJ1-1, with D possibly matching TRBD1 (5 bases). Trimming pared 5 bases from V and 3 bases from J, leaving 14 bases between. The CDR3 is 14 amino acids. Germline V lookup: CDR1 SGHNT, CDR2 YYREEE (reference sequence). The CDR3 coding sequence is TGTGCCAGCAGGTCGAGGGGTAGGGACACTGAAGCTTTCTTT. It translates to CASRSRGRDTEAFF.

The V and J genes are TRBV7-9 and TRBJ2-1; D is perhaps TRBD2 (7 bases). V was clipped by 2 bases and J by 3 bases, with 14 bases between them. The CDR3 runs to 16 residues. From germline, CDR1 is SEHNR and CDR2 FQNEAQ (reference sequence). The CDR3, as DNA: TGTGCCAGCAGCTTAAGGTCGGGGGGCAACTACAATGAGCAGTTCTTC. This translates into CASSLRSGGNYNEQFF.

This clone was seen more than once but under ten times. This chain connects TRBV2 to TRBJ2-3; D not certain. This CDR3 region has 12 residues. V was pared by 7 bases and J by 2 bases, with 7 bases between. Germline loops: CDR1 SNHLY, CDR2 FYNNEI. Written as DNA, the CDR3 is TGTGCCAGCACTGGGGACACAGATACGCAGTATTTT. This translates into CASTGDTDTQYF.

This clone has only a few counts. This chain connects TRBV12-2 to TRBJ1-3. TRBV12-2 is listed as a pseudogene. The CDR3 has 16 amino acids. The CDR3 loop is CASRLVLGCLGNTIYF. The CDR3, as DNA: TGTGCAAGTCGCTTAGTACTCGGTTGCCTCGGAAACACCATATATTTT.

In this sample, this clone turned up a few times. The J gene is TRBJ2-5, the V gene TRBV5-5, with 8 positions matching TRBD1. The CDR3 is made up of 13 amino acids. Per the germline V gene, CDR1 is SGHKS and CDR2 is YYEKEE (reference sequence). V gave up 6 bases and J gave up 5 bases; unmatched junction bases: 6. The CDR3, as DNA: TGTGCCAGCACCGCCAGGGGGCAGGAGACCCAGTACTTC. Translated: CASTARGQETQYF.

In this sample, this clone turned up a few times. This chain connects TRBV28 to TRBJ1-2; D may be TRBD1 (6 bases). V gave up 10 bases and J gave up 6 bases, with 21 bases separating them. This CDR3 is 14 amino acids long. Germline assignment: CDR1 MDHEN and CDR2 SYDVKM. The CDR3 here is CAIPMNQNRDGYTF. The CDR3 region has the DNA TGTGCCATCCCTATGAACCAAAACAGGGATGGCTACACCTTC.

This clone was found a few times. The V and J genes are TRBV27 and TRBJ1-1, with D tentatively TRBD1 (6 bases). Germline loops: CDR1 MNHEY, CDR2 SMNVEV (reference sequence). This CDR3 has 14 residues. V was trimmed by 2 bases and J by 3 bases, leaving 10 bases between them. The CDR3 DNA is TGTGCCAGCAGTTTAAGAGGGGGGGACACTGAAGCTTTCTTT. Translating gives CASSLRGGDTEAFF.

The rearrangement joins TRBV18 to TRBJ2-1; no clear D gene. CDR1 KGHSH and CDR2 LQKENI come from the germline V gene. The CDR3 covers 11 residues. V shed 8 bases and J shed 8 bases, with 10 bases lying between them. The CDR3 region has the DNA TGTGCCAGCGGGAAATGGGATGAGCAGTTCTTC. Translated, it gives CASGKWDEQFF.

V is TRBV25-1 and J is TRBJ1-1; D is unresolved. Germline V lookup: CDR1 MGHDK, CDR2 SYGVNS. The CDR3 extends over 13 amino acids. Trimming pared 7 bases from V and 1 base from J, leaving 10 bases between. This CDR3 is CASTHGRNTEAFF. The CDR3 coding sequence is TGTGCCAGCACCCACGGCAGGAACACTGAAGCTTTCTTT.

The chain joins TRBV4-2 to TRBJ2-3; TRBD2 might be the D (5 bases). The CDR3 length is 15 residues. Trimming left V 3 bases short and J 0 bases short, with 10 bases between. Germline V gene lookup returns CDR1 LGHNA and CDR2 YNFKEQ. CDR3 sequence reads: CASSQDWASTDTQYF. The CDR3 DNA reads TGTGCCAGCAGCCAGGACTGGGCGAGCACAGATACGCAGTATTTT.

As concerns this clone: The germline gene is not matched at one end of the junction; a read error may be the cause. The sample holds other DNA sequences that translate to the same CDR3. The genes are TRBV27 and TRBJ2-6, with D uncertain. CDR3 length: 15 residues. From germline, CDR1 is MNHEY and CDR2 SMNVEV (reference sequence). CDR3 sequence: CASSYGSSGANVLTF. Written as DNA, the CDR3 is TGTGCCAGCAGTTACGGTAGCTCTGGAGCCAACGTCCTGACTTTC. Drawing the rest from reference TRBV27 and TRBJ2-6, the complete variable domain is EAQVTQNPRYLITVTGKKLTVTCSQNMNHEYMSWYRQDPGLGLRQIYYSMNVEVTDKGDVPEGYKVSRKEKRNFPLILESPSPNQTSLYFCASSYGSSGANVLTFGAGSRLTVL.

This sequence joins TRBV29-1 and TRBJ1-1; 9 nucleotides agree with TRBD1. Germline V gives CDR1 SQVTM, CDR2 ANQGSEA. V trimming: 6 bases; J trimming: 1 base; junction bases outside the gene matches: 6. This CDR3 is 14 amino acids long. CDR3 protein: CSVDWDRANTEAFF. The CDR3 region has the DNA TGCAGCGTGGACTGGGACAGGGCGAACACTGAAGCTTTCTTT.

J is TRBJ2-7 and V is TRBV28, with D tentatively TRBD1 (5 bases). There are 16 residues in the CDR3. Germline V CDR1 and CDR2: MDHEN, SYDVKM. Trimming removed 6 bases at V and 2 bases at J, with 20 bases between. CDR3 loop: CASRHRWGLLTYEQYF. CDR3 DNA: TGTGCCAGCAGACACAGGTGGGGTCTTCTAACCTACGAGCAGTACTTC.

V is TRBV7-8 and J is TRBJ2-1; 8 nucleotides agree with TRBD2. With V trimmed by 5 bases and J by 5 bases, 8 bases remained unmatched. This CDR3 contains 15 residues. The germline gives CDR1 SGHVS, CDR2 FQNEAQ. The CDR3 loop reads CASSPRLASNNEQFF. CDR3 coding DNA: TGTGCCAGCAGCCCCCGACTAGCGAGCAACAATGAGCAGTTCTTC. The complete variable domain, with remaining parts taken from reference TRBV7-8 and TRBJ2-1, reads GAGVSQSPRYKVAKRGQDVALRCDPISGHVSLFWYQQALGQGPEFLTYFQNEAQLDKSGLPSDRFFAERPEGSVSTLKIQRTQQEDSAVYLCASSPRLASNNEQFFGPGTRLTVL.

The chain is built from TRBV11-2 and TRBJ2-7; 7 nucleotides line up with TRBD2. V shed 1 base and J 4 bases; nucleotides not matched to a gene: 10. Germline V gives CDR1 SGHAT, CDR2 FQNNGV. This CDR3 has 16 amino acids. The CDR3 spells CASSLVGGRTRYEQYF. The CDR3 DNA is TGTGCCAGCAGCTTAGTAGGCGGGAGAACGAGGTACGAGCAGTACTTC.